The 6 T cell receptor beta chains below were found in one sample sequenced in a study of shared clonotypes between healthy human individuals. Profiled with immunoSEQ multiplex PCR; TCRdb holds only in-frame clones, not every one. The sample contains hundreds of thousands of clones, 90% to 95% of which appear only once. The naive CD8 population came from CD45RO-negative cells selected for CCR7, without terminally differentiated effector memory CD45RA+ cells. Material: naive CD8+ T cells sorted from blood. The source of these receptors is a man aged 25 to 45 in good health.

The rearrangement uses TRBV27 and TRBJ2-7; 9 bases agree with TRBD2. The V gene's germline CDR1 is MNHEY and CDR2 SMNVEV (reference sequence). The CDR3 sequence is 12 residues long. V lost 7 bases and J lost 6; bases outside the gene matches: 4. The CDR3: CASKAGGPEQYF. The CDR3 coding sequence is TGTGCCAGCAAGGCGGGAGGGCCCGAGCAGTACTTC.

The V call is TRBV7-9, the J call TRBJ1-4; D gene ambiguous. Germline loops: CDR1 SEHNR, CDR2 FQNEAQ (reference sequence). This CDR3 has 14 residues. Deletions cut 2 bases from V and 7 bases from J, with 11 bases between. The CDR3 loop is CASSLREEREKLFF. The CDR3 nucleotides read TGTGCCAGCAGCTTACGGGAGGAGCGTGAAAAACTGTTTTTT.

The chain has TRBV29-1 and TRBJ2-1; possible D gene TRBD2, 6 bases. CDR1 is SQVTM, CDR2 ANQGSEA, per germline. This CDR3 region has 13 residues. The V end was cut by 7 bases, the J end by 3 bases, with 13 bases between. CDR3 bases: TGCAGCGGCAGACTAGGGGACTACAATGAGCAGTTCTTC. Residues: CSGRLGDYNEQFF.

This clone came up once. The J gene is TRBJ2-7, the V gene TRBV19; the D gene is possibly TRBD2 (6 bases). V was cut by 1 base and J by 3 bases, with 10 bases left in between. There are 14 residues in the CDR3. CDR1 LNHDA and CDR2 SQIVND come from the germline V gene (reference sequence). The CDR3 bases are TGTGCCAGTAGTATAGCGGGACTCAACTACGAGCAGTACTTC. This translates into CASSIAGLNYEQYF.

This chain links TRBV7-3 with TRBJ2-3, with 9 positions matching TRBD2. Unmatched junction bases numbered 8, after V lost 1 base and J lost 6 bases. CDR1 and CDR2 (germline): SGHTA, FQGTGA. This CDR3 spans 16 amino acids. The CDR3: CASSLSGTSYGDTQYF. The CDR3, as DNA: TGTGCCAGCAGCTTAAGCGGGACTAGCTATGGGGATACGCAGTATTTT.

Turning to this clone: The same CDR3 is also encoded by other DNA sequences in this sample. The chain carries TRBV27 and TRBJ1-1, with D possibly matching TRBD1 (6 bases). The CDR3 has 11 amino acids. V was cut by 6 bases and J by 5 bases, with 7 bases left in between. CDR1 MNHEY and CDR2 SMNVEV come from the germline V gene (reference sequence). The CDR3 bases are TGTGCCAGCAGCAGGGGAACTGAAGCTTTCTTT. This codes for CASSRGTEAFF.